This T cell receptor beta chain was sequenced for a study of neurological immune-mediated disorders. Deletions cut 0 bases from V and 2 bases from J, with 10 bases between. The germline gives CDR1 MGHRA, CDR2 YSYEKL. The CDR3 is 15 residues long. Described time point: longitudinal time-point 1 (baseline). TCRdb re-called the 5' RACE reads through MiXCR, storing one row per CDR3 protein. The data contain around 49,000 distinct CDR3 sequences, 9% to 10% of them singletons. The sequenced material came from PBMCs. The chain carries TRBV4-1 and TRBJ1-2; D call uncertain. This TCR was sampled from a woman in her forties in good health. CDR3 nucleotide sequence: TGCGCCAGCAGCCAAGATAACCACGGGAACTATGGCTACACCTTC. Amino acids: CASSQDNHGNYGYTF.